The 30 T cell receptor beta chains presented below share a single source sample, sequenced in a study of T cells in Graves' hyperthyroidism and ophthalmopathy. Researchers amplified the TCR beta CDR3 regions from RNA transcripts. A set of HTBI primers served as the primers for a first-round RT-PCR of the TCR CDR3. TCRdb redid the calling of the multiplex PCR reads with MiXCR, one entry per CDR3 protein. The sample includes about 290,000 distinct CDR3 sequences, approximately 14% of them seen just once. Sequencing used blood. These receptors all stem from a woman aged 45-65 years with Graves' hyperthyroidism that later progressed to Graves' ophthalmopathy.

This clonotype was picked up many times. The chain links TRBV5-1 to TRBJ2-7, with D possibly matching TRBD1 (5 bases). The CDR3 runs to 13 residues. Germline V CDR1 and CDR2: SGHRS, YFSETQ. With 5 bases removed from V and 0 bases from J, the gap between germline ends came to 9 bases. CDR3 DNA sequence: TGCGCCAGCAGGTCAGGGTCCTCCTACGAGCAGTACTTC. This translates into CASRSGSSYEQYF.

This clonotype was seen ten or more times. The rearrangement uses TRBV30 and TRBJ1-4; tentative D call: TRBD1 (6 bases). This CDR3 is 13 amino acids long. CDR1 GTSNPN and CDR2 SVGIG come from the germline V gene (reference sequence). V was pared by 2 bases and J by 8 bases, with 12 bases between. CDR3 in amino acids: CAWSKGGGEKLFF. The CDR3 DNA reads TGTGCCTGGAGTAAAGGGGGAGGAGAAAAACTGTTTTTT. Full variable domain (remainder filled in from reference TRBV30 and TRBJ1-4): SQTIHQWPATLVQPVGSPLSLECTVEGTSNPNLYWYRQAAGRGLQLLFYSVGIGQISSEVPQNLSASRPQDRQFILSSKKLLLSDSGFYLCAWSKGGGEKLFFGSGTQLSVL.

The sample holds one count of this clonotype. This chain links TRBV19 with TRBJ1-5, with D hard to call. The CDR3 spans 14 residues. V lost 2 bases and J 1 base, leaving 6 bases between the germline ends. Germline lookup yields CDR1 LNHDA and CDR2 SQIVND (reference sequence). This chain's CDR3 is CASSIQASNQPQHF. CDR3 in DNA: TGTGCCAGTAGTATACAGGCCAGCAATCAGCCCCAGCATTTT.

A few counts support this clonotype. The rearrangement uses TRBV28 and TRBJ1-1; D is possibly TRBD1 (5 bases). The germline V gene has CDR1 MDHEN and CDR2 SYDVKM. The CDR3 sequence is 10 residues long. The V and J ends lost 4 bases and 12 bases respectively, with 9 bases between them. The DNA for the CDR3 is TGTGCCAGCAGTTATGACAGACCTTTCTTT. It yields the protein CASSYDRPFF. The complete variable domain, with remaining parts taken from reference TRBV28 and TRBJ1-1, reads DVKVTQSSRYLVKRTGEKVFLECVQDMDHENMFWYRQDPGLGLRLIYFSYDVKMKEKGDIPEGYSVSREKKERFSLILESASTNQTSMYLCASSYDRPFFGQGTRLTVV.

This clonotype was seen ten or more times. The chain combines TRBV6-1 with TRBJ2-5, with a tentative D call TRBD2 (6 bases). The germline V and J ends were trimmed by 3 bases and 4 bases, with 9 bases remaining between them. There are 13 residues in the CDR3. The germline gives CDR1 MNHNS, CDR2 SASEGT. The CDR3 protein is CASSDTAGETQYF. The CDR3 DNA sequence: TGTGCCAGCAGTGACACAGCGGGAGAGACCCAGTACTTC.

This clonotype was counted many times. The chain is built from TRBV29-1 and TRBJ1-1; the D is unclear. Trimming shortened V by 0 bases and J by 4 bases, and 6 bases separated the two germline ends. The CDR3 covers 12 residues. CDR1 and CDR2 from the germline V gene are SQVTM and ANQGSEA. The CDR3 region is CSVEEGGTEAFF. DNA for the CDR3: TGCAGCGTTGAAGAAGGAGGCACTGAAGCTTTCTTT.

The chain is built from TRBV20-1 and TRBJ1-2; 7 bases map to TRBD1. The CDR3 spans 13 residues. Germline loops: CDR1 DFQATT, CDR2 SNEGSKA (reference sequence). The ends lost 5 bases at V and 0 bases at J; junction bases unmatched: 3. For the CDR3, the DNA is TGCAGTGCTCGACAGGGAACTAACTATGGCTACACCTTC. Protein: CSARQGTNYGYTF.

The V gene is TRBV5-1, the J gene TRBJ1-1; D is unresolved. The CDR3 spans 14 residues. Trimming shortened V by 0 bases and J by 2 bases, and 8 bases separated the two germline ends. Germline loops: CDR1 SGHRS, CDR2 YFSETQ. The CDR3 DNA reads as TGCGCCAGCAGCTTGGAAAGACCCAACACTGAAGCTTTCTTT. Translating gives CASSLERPNTEAFF.

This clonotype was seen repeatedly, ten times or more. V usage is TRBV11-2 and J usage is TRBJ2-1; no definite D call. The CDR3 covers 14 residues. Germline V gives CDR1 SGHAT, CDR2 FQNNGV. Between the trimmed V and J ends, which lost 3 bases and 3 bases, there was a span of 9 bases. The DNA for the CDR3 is TGTGCCAGCAGCTTCCTCGGCGGCTACAATGAGCAGTTCTTC. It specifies CASSFLGGYNEQFF. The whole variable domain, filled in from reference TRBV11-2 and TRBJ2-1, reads EAGVAQSPRYKIIEKRQSVAFWCNPISGHATLYWYQQILGQGPKLLIQFQNNGVVDDSQLPKDRFSAERLKGVDSTLKIQPAKLEDSAVYLCASSFLGGYNEQFFGPGTRLTVL.

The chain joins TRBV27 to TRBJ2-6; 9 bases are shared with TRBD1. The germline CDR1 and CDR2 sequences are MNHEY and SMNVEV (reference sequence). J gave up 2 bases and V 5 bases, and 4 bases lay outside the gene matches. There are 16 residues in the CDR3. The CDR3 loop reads CASSLGTGPGANVLTF. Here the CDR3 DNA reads TGTGCCAGCAGTCTGGGGACAGGGCCTGGGGCCAACGTCCTGACTTTC. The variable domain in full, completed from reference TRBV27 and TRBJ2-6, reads EAQVTQNPRYLITVTGKKLTVTCSQNMNHEYMSWYRQDPGLGLRQIYYSMNVEVTDKGDVPEGYKVSRKEKRNFPLILESPSPNQTSLYFCASSLGTGPGANVLTFGAGSRLTVL.

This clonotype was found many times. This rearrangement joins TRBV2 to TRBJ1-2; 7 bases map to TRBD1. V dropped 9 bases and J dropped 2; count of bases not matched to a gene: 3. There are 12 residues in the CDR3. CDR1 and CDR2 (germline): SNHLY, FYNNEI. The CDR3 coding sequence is TGTGCCAGTATGGACAGGAACTATGGCTACACCTTC. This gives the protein CASMDRNYGYTF.

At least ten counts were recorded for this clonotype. The CDR3 bases are TGTGCCAGCAGGTGGAACACTGAAGCTTTCTTT. Translated: CASRWNTEAFF. This chain joins TRBV28 and TRBJ1-1, with unresolved D. This CDR3 region has 11 residues. V shed 6 bases and J shed 1 base, with 3 bases lying between them. The germline V gene encodes CDR1 MDHEN and CDR2 SYDVKM.

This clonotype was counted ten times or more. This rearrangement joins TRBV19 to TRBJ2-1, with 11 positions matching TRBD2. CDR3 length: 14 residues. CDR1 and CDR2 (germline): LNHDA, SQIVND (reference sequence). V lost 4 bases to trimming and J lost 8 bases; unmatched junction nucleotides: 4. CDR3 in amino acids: CASSNSGGGDEQFF. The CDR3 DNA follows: TGTGCCAGTAGTAATAGCGGGGGGGGTGATGAGCAGTTCTTC.

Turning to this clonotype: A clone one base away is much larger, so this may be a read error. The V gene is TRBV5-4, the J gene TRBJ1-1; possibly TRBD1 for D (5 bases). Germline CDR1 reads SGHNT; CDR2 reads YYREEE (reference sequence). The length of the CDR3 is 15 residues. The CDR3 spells CVSSLMDTLNTEAFF. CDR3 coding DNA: TGTGTCAGCAGCTTGATGGACACCTTGAACACTGAAGCTTTCTTT. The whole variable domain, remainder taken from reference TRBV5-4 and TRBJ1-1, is ETGVTQSPTHLIKTRGQQVTLRCSSQSGHNTVSWYQQALGQGPQFIFQYYREEENGRGNFPPRFSGLQFPNYSSELNVNALELDDSALYLCVSSLMDTLNTEAFFGQGTRLTVV.

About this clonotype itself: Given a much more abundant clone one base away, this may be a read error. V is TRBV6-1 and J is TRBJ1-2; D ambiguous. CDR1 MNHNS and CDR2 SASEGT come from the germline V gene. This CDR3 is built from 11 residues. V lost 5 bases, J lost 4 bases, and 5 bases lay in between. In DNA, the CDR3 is TGTGCCAGCAGTTATGTCTATGGCTACACCTTC. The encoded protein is CASSYVYGYTF.

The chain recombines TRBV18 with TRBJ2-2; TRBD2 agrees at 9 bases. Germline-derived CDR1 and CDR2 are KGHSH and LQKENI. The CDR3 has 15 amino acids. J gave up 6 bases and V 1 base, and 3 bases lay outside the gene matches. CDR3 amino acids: CASSPLAGEPGELFF. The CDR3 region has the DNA TGTGCCAGCTCACCACTAGCGGGAGAACCCGGGGAGCTGTTTTTT.

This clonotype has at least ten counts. CDR3 loop: CASSLQPGQGAGANVLTF. In nucleotides, the CDR3 is TGTGCCAGCAGTTTACAACCGGGACAGGGGGCTGGGGCCAACGTCCTGACTTTC. The chain uses TRBV28 and TRBJ2-6, with 11 bases matching TRBD1. J was trimmed by 2 bases and V by 2 bases; bases with no gene match: 5. CDR1 MDHEN and CDR2 SYDVKM come from the germline V gene. CDR3 length: 18 amino acids.

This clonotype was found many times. The CDR3 DNA reads TGTGCCAGCAGTTGGACCGGGACAGGGCCAGGGTGGGATACGCAGTATTTT. Amino acids: CASSWTGTGPGWDTQYF. V usage is TRBV27 and J usage is TRBJ2-3, with TRBD1 matching over 9 bases. The CDR3 is made up of 17 amino acids. Unmatched junction bases numbered 14, after V lost 4 bases and J lost 6 bases. The germline V gene encodes CDR1 MNHEY and CDR2 SMNVEV (reference sequence).

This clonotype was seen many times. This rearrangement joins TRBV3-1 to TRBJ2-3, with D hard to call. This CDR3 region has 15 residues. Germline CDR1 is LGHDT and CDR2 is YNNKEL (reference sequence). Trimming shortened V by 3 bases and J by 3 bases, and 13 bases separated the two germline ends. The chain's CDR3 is CASSHYREGTDTQYF. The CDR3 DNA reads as TGTGCCAGCAGCCACTATCGAGAAGGAACAGATACGCAGTATTTT.

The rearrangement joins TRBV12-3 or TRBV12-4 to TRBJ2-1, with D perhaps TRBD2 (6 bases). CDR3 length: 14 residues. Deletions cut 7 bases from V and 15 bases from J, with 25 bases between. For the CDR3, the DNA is TGTGCCAGCAAACCAATAGGGACTTATCACCTCCGGTTCTTC. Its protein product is CASKPIGTYHLRFF.

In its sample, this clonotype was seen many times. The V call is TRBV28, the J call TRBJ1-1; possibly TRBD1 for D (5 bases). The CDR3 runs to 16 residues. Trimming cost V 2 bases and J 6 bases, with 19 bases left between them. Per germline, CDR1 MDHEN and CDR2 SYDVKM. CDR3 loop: CASSLGGRPLVAEAFF. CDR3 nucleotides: TGTGCCAGCAGTTTAGGGGGACGTCCCTTAGTCGCTGAAGCTTTCTTT.

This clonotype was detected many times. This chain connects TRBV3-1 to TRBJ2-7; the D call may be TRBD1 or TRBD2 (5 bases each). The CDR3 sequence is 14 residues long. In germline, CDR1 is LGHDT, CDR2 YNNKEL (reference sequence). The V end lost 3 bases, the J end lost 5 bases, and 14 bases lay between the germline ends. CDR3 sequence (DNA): TGTGCCAGCAGCCAGGGACCCGGGGCCCACGAGCAGTACTTC. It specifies CASSQGPGAHEQYF.

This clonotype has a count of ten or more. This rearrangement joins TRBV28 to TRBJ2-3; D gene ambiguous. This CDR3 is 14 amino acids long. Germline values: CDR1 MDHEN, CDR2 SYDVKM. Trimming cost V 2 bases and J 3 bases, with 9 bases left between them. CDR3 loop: CASSLTSVTDTQYF. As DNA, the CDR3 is TGTGCCAGCAGTTTAACCAGCGTGACAGATACGCAGTATTTT.

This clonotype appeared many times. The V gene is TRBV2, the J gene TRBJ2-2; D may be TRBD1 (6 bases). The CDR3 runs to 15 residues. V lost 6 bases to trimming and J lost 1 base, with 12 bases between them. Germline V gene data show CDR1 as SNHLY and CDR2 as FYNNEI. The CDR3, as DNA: TGTGCCAGCAGGTTGCTGGGACAGAACACCGGGGAGCTGTTTTTT. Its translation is CASRLLGQNTGELFF.

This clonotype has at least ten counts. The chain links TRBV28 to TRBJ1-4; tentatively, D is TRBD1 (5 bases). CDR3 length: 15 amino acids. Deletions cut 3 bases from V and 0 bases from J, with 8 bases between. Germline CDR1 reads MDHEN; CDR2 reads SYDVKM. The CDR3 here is CASSFETATNEKLFF. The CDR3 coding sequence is TGTGCCAGCAGTTTTGAGACAGCAACTAATGAAAAACTGTTTTTT.

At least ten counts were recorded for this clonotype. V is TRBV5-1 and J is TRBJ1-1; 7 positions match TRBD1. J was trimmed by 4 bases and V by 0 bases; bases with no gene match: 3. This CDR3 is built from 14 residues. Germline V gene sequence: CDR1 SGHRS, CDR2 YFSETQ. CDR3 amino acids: CASSLAAGGTEAFF. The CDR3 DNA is TGCGCCAGCAGCTTGGCTGCAGGGGGCACTGAAGCTTTCTTT.

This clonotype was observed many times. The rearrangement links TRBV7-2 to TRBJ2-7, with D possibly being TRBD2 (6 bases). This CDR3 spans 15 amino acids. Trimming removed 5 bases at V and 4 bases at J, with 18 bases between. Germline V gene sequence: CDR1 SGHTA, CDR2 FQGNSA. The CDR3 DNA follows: TGTGCCAGCAGCGTCCCCTCGGAGGGCGGGTACGAGCAGTACTTC. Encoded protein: CASSVPSEGGYEQYF.

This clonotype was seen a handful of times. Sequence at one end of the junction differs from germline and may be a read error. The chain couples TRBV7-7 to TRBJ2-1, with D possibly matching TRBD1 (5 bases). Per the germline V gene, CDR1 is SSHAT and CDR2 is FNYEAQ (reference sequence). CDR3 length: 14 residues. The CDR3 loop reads CASSLDRGTNEQFF. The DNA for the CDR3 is TGTGCTAGCAGCTTAGATAGGGGTACGAATGAGCAGTTCTTC.

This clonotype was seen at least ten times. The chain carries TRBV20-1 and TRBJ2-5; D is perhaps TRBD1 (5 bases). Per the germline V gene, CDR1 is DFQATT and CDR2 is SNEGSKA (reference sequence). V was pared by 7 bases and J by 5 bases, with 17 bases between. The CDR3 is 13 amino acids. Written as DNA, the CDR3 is TGCAGTGGGCGGCAACAGGTGGGGGAGACCCAGTACTTC. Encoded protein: CSGRQQVGETQYF.

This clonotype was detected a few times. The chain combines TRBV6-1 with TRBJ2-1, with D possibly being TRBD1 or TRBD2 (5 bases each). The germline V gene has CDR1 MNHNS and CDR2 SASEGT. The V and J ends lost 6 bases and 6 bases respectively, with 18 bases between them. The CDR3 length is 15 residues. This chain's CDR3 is CASSLPGDGRNEQFF. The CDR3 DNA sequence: TGTGCCAGCAGCCTTCCTGGGGACGGACGCAATGAGCAGTTCTTC.